The next 20 T cell receptor beta chains were all read from a single sample in a study of CD8 T cells in ankylosing spondylitis. TCRdb re-derived calls from the 5' RACE reads in MiXCR, one entry per CDR3 protein. Here the sample spans under 170,000 distinct CDR3 sequences, under 55% being singletons. The specimen was synovial fluid, either unsorted or a sorted T cell fraction (not recorded which). The source of these receptors is a male donor with ankylosing spondylitis.

This rearrangement joins TRBV3-1 to TRBJ2-7; no reliable D call. Trimming removed 3 bases at V and 2 bases at J, with 14 bases between. Germline V gene sequence: CDR1 LGHDT, CDR2 YNNKEL (reference sequence). The CDR3 runs to 15 residues. The CDR3 spells CASSHYSGAPYEQYF. CDR3 in DNA: TGTGCCAGCAGCCACTACAGTGGTGCCCCCTACGAGCAGTACTTC.

The sample holds a few counts of this clonotype. V gene TRBV20-1 combines with J gene TRBJ1-5; 7 bases line up with TRBD1. The CDR3 totals 14 residues. Trimming cost V 1 base and J 6 bases; bases outside gene matches: 6. The germline CDR1 and CDR2 sequences are DFQATT and SNEGSKA (reference sequence). CDR3 loop: CSARARGEAQPQHF. Here the CDR3 DNA reads TGCAGTGCTAGAGCCAGGGGGGAAGCTCAGCCCCAGCATTTT.

The J gene is TRBJ1-5, the V gene TRBV12-3 or TRBV12-4, with unresolved D. The length of the CDR3 is 15 residues. V lost 5 bases to trimming and J lost 1 base, with 12 bases between them. The DNA for the CDR3 is TGTGCCAGCAGTCTCGGAACAGAGAGCAATCAGCCCCAGCATTTT. Its translation: CASSLGTESNQPQHF.

The V gene is TRBV4-1, the J gene TRBJ1-5, with D possibly matching TRBD1 (5 bases). CDR3 length equals 16 residues. Trimming removed 3 bases at V and 1 base at J, with 13 bases between. Looked up from germline, CDR1 is MGHRA and CDR2 is YSYEKL. The CDR3 sequence: CASSHPGEGSNQPQHF. The DNA of the CDR3 is TGCGCCAGCAGCCATCCGGGGGAAGGGAGCAATCAGCCCCAGCATTTT.

This clonotype was counted at least ten times. This chain joins TRBV7-9 and TRBJ2-5; D is uncertain. V lost 2 bases to trimming and J lost 5 bases, with 3 bases between them. CDR3 length equals 11 residues. Germline-derived CDR1 and CDR2 are SEHNR and FQNEAQ (reference sequence). The CDR3 loop is CASSLIETQYF. The CDR3 DNA reads TGTGCCAGCAGCTTAATCGAGACCCAGTACTTC.

V is TRBV11-1 and J is TRBJ2-5; D remains ambiguous. V lost 5 bases, J lost 2 bases, and 12 bases lay in between. This CDR3 is built from 14 residues. Germline V gene data show CDR1 as SGHAT and CDR2 as FQDESV (reference sequence). Written as DNA, the CDR3 is TGTGCCAGCAGCATCCAGAGAAGTCAAGAGACCCAGTACTTC. Its translation is CASSIQRSQETQYF.

The chain joins TRBV12-3 or TRBV12-4 to TRBJ2-1; D remains unclear. The CDR3 is made up of 12 amino acids. V was pared by 7 bases and J by 8 bases, with 12 bases between. CDR3 nucleotides: TGTGCCAGCAACGCCGCCATGGATGAGCAGTTCTTC. Its protein is CASNAAMDEQFF.

This clonotype was recorded a few times. V is TRBV27 and J is TRBJ2-3, with TRBD2 matching over 10 bases. Germline V gives CDR1 MNHEY, CDR2 SMNVEV (reference sequence). The ends lost 5 bases at V and 5 bases at J; junction bases unmatched: 4. The CDR3 spans 14 residues. This CDR3 reads CASSQREGGDTQYF. In DNA, the CDR3 is TGTGCCAGCAGTCAGCGGGAGGGGGGAGATACGCAGTATTTT.

The V and J genes are TRBV27 and TRBJ2-1; D remains ambiguous. Trimming shortened V by 4 bases and J by 7 bases, and 14 bases separated the two germline ends. CDR3 length equals 14 residues. CDR1 and CDR2 (germline): MNHEY, SMNVEV (reference sequence). CDR3 nucleotide sequence: TGTGCCAGCAGTTCGACCACCCCTAGGAATGAGCAGTTCTTC. Translating gives CASSSTTPRNEQFF.

The genes are TRBV28 and TRBJ2-7; D is unresolved. Germline lookup yields CDR1 MDHEN and CDR2 SYDVKM. The CDR3 has 17 amino acids. The V end lost 5 bases, the J end lost 0 bases, and 20 bases lay between the germline ends. In DNA, the CDR3 is TGTGCCAGCAGTCCTAATTGTTCCCTTCCCCCCTCCTACGAGCAGTACTTC. Its protein product is CASSPNCSLPPSYEQYF.

This clonotype was counted only a few times. J is TRBJ2-5 and V is TRBV7-8; unclear D gene. Trimming left V 5 bases short and J 4 bases short, with 23 bases between. The CDR3 loop spans 17 amino acids. CDR1 SGHVS and CDR2 FQNEAQ come from the germline V gene. Here the CDR3 reads CASSPIRTPIPPETQYF. CDR3 DNA: TGTGCCAGCAGCCCCATAAGGACCCCAATCCCTCCAGAGACCCAGTACTTC.

The rearrangement links TRBV7-2 to TRBJ2-3; 9 bases are a match to TRBD2. V lost 3 bases and J lost 4; bases outside the gene matches: 8. The CDR3 has 16 amino acids. Per the germline V gene, CDR1 is SGHTA and CDR2 is FQGNSA. The DNA for the CDR3 is TGTGCCAGCAGCTTGCCCATAGCGGGAGCCTCAGATACGCAGTATTTT. Encoded protein: CASSLPIAGASDTQYF.

J is TRBJ1-2 and V is TRBV4-1; D is undetermined. Germline CDR1 reads MGHRA; CDR2 reads YSYEKL. V lost 5 bases to trimming and J lost 7 bases, with 17 bases between them. This CDR3 is 14 amino acids long. The CDR3 loop reads CASSYIQIDRGYTF. Here the CDR3 DNA reads TGCGCCAGCAGCTATATACAGATAGACCGTGGCTACACCTTC.

The chain has TRBV5-1 and TRBJ2-2; TRBD1 agrees at 8 bases. V shed 4 bases and J 9 bases; nucleotides not matched to a gene: 11. CDR3 length: 15 amino acids. CDR1 SGHRS and CDR2 YFSETQ come from the germline V gene. The CDR3 DNA reads TGCGCCAGCAGCCCTCGGGGCCAGGGGGCGAGGGAGCTGTTTTTT. Protein: CASSPRGQGARELFF. Based on the CDR3 plus reference TRBV5-1 and TRBJ2-2, the full variable domain is KAGVTQTPRYLIKTRGQQVTLSCSPISGHRSVSWYQQTPGQGLQFLFEYFSETQRNKGNFPGRFSGRQFSNSRSEMNVSTLELGDSALYLCASSPRGQGARELFFGEGSRLTVL.

The DNA of the CDR3 is TGTGCCAGCAGTGTCGGTCCAGGACCCTACAATGAGCAGTTCTTC. It encodes CASSVGPGPYNEQFF. This chain uses TRBV2 with TRBJ2-1; D not resolved. V was clipped by 4 bases and J by 2 bases, with 12 bases between them. Germline V gene sequence: CDR1 SNHLY, CDR2 FYNNEI. CDR3 size: 15 residues.

The rearrangement uses TRBV7-9 and TRBJ2-4; 9 bases line up with TRBD2. Germline V gives CDR1 SEHNR, CDR2 FQNEAQ (reference sequence). This CDR3 spans 15 amino acids. Germline trimming cut 4 bases from V and 3 bases from J; bases unmatched to any gene: 4. CDR3 nucleotides: TGTGCCAGCAGCTCTAGCGGGGTCAACAAAAACATTCAGTACTTC. Protein: CASSSSGVNKNIQYF. Full variable domain (outside the CDR3, taken from reference TRBV7-9 and TRBJ2-4): DTGVSQNPRHKITKRGQNVTFRCDPISEHNRLYWYRQTLGQGPEFLTYFQNEAQLEKSRLLSDRFSAERPKGSFSTLEIQRTEQGDSAMYLCASSSSGVNKNIQYFGAGTRLSVL.

The rearrangement joins TRBV29-1 to TRBJ2-3; D possibly corresponds to TRBD2 (6 bases). V lost 1 base and J lost 0, with 11 bases in between. The CDR3 has 15 residues. Germline lookup yields CDR1 SQVTM and CDR2 ANQGSEA. CDR3: CSVEGTNESTDTQYF. The CDR3, as DNA: TGCAGCGTTGAAGGGACTAACGAGAGCACAGATACGCAGTATTTT.

This clonotype has only a few counts. The chain has TRBV20-1 and TRBJ2-3; 8 bases line up with TRBD2. The CDR3 sequence is 17 residues long. Trimming took 0 bases from V and 5 from J; bases not matched to a gene: 13. CDR1 and CDR2 (germline): DFQATT, SNEGSKA (reference sequence). CDR3 loop: CSARDLLAGSLIDTQYF. The CDR3 DNA sequence: TGCAGTGCTAGAGATTTGCTAGCGGGCTCCTTGATAGATACGCAGTATTTT.

This clonotype has only a few counts. It may be a read error: a sequence one base away is much more abundant. The J gene is TRBJ2-3, the V gene TRBV7-9, with D maybe TRBD1 (6 bases). Per the germline V gene, CDR1 is SEHNR and CDR2 is FQNEAQ (reference sequence). CDR3 size: 15 residues. V shed 5 bases and J shed 0 bases, with 12 bases lying between them. This CDR3 reads CASSPPGQSTDTQYF. CDR3 DNA: TGTGCCAGCAGCCCCCCGGGACAAAGCACAGATACGCAGTATTTT.

This clonotype came up a few times. The CDR3 DNA is TGTGCCAGCAGCCCTCCCCTAAAGACCCAGTACTTC. It translates to CASSPPLKTQYF. The chain employs TRBV12-3 or TRBV12-4 and TRBJ2-5; no clear D. V was pared by 6 bases and J by 6 bases, with 11 bases between. The CDR3 is made up of 12 amino acids.